The 8 T cell receptor beta chains below were found in one sample sequenced in a study of OX40 agonist ivuxolimab in advanced cancers. Generated by immunoSEQ multiplex PCR, the TCRdb table keeps only in-frame clones and is missing some. The table lists about 18,000 clones, 67% of them singletons. The specimen comprised CD4+ or CD8+ T cells sorted from blood, sampled in a trial of the OX40 agonist ivuxolimab. The source is an adult with an advanced solid tumor such as melanoma, head and neck, liver or kidney cancer.

The V and J genes are TRBV5-4 and TRBJ2-7, with 11 bases that match TRBD1. The CDR3 contains 14 residues. V shed 4 bases and J 7 bases; nucleotides not matched to a gene: 7. Germline-derived CDR1 and CDR2 are SGHNT and YYREEE (reference sequence). The CDR3: CASSRDRGWEEQYF. The CDR3 DNA is TGTGCCAGCAGCAGGGACAGGGGGTGGGAAGAGCAGTACTTC. Based on the CDR3 plus reference TRBV5-4 and TRBJ2-7, the full variable domain is ETGVTQSPTHLIKTRGQQVTLRCSSQSGHNTVSWYQQALGQGPQFIFQYYREEENGRGNFPPRFSGLQFPNYSSELNVNALELDDSALYLCASSRDRGWEEQYFGPGTRLTVT.

The rearrangement uses TRBV6-5 and TRBJ2-7, with 7 bases matching TRBD1. Trimming at V came to 5 bases and at J to 2 bases, leaving 6 bases not matched to a gene. Germline V gene lookup returns CDR1 MNHEY and CDR2 SVGAGI. This CDR3 comprises 14 residues. The CDR3 protein is CASSADRDTYEQYF. The CDR3 nucleotides are TGTGCCAGCAGTGCCGACAGGGATACCTACGAGCAGTACTTC.

This clone was counted once. The rearrangement uses TRBV6-1 and TRBJ1-5; D gene ambiguous. CDR3 length: 19 amino acids. Between the trimmed V and J ends, which lost 3 bases and 0 bases, there was a span of 21 bases. CDR1 is MNHNS and CDR2 is SASEGT in the germline V gene. The CDR3 region is CASSDFQFVGLISNQPQHF. For the CDR3, the DNA is TGTGCCAGCAGTGATTTCCAATTCGTAGGGTTGATTAGCAATCAGCCCCAGCATTTT.

The table lists this clone with a count of one. This CDR3 is also generated by other DNA sequences in the sample. The genes are TRBV27 and TRBJ2-3; 9 nucleotides agree with TRBD1. The CDR3 has 14 residues. The V gene end was trimmed by 5 bases and the J gene end by 3 bases; junction bases not matched to a gene: 3. The germline V gene has CDR1 MNHEY and CDR2 SMNVEV (reference sequence). The CDR3 DNA sequence: TGTGCCAGCAGTCCGGGACAGGGAACAGATACGCAGTATTTT. Protein: CASSPGQGTDTQYF.

The chain has TRBV5-6 and TRBJ2-7, with 9 bases matching TRBD1. Germline V gives CDR1 SGHDT, CDR2 YYEEEE. Trimming removed 6 bases from V and 2 bases from J; junction bases left unmatched: 12. There are 16 residues in the CDR3. CDR3 DNA: TGTGCCAGCACCCCGGGACAGGGTCCTTCAACCTACGAGCAGTACTTC. Its protein is CASTPGQGPSTYEQYF.

The V call is TRBV28, the J call TRBJ2-6, with D possibly being TRBD1 (6 bases). Germline assignment: CDR1 MDHEN and CDR2 SYDVKM. V was shortened by 4 bases and J by 0 bases, with 10 bases between the two germline ends. CDR3 length: 16 residues. CDR3 loop: CASSWDISSGANVLTF. CDR3 nucleotide sequence: TGTGCCAGCAGTTGGGACATTAGCTCTGGGGCCAACGTCCTGACTTTC.

This clone was observed a handful of times. The chain couples TRBV4-1 to TRBJ1-5, with D possibly being TRBD1 (6 bases). V lost 3 bases and J 3 bases, leaving 12 bases between the germline ends. This CDR3 contains 15 residues. Germline V gene data show CDR1 as MGHRA and CDR2 as YSYEKL. This CDR3 is CASSQRQGPNQPQHF. The CDR3 nucleotides are TGCGCCAGCAGCCAGAGGCAGGGGCCCAATCAGCCCCAGCATTTT.

The chain carries TRBV4-3 and TRBJ1-3, with D tentatively TRBD1 (5 bases). The CDR3 has 15 amino acids. Germline assignment: CDR1 LGHNA and CDR2 YSLEER. Trimming removed 0 bases at V and 5 bases at J, with 11 bases between. The DNA for the CDR3 is TGCGCCAGCAGCCAAGATCGGGCAGGGAGAAACACCATATATTTT. This gives the protein CASSQDRAGRNTIYF.